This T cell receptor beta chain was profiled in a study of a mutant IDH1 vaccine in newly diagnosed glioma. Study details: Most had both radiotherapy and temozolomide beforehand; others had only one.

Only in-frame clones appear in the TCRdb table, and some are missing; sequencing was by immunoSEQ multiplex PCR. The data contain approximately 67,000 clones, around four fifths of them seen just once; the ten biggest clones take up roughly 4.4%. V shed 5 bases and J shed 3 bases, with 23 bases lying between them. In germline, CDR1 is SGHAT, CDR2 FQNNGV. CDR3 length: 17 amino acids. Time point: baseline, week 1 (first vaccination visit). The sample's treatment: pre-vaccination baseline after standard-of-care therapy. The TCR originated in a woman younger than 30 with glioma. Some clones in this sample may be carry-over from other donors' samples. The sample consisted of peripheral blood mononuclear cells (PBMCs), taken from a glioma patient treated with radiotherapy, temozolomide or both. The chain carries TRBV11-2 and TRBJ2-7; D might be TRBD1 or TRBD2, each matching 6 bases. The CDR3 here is CASSRGHPGLLNYEQYF. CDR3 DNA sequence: TGTGCCAGCAGCCGGGGGCATCCGGGACTCCTAAACTACGAGCAGTACTTC.